The clone carrying this T cell receptor (beta chain) was found a few times. Its cognate antigen is unknown. CDR3 size: 11 residues. Looked up from germline, CDR1 is MDHEN and CDR2 is SYDVKM. Trimming removed 6 bases from V and 5 bases from J, with 8 bases in between. This record comes from a study of T cell repertoires in cytomegalovirus infection. Study results and caveats: Ex vivo, HLA-C-restricted CMV-specific TCR beta clonotypes prevailed over the rest of the response.

TCRdb re-analysed the reads in MiXCR, keeping a single row per CDR3 protein. Seen here are roughly 230,000 distinct CDR3 sequences, under 25% observed once, and the top ten hold about 20%. The rearrangement uses TRBV28 and TRBJ2-7; D ambiguous. This receptor was identified in a human donor in good health (CMV status not recorded). Some clones in this sample may be carry-over from other donors' samples. Sequences were obtained from CD8+ T cells from PBMCs. CDR3 in amino acids: CASSPSDEQYF. CDR3 bases: TGTGCCAGCAGCCCCTCGGACGAGCAGTACTTC.